This TCR beta chain comes out of a study of blood T cell repertoires in COVID-19. Data came from immunoSEQ multiplex PCR; TCRdb stores just in-frame clones and leaves some out. The table lists 270,000 or so clones, under 90% of them singletons. Trimming took off 2 bases at V and 5 bases at J, with 15 bases between the two ends. Germline-derived CDR1 and CDR2 are SNHLY and FYNNEI. The CDR3 loop spans 15 amino acids. The chain uses TRBV2 and TRBJ2-5, with D possibly being TRBD2 (5 bases). The sequence was collected from a woman in her thirties with COVID-19, enrolled during active disease. Sequenced: peripheral blood. Here the CDR3 reads CASSELGLVWETQYF. The CDR3, as DNA: TGTGCCAGCAGTGAACTAGGACTCGTGTGGGAGACCCAGTACTTC.